The present entry profiles one T cell receptor (beta chain) with its context. Its antigen is unidentified. In the same sample, other DNA sequences code for this CDR3. The data were taken from a study of shared clonotypes between healthy human individuals. This CDR3 comprises 12 residues. Trimming shortened V by 3 bases and J by 5 bases, and 6 bases separated the two germline ends. CDR1 LNHDA and CDR2 SQIVND come from the germline V gene (reference sequence). Sorted-subset replicate PCR reactions were performed with around 200 ng DNA, corresponding to some 32,000 T cell genomes. Produced via immunoSEQ multiplex PCR; TCRdb's table is partial and in-frame only. The data show about 2,500,000 clones, more than 90% seen once. Study findings and constraints: Non-shared clonotypes had lower generation probabilities than clonotypes shared by all four sorted-subset donors. It was the few donors that limited the genetic and exposure-history diversity represented. An expected dependence of interdonor clonotype sharing on sequencing depth was noted.

The V and J genes are TRBV19 and TRBJ2-3, with no clear D. This clonotype originated in a man in his late teens or twenties in good health. Sequencing was done on a sample of naive CD4+ T cells sorted from blood. Subset reported: CD45RA+ positively selected. CDR3 sequence: CASSMVGDTQYF. DNA for the CDR3: TGTGCCAGTAGTATGGTAGGAGATACGCAGTATTTT.